These 11 T cell receptor beta chains share one sample of origin, sequenced in a study of OX40 agonist ivuxolimab in advanced cancers. Libraries were prepared by immunoSEQ multiplex PCR; TCRdb keeps only in-frame clonotypes and omits some of them. The sample holds tens of thousands of clones, 85% to 90% seen once. Specimen: CD4+ or CD8+ T cells sorted from blood, collected in a trial of the OX40 agonist ivuxolimab. The receptors stem from an adult with an advanced solid tumor such as melanoma, head and neck, liver or kidney cancer.

The J gene is TRBJ1-5, the V gene TRBV6-5, with a tentative D call TRBD1 (5 bases). CDR1 and CDR2 from the germline V gene are MNHEY and SVGAGI. The CDR3 is 12 amino acids. The germline V and J ends were trimmed by 9 bases and 6 bases, with 12 bases remaining between them. The CDR3, as DNA: TGTGCCAGTTCAGGGAGTGTTCAGCCCCAGCATTTT. Translation gives CASSGSVQPQHF.

The chain couples TRBV7-9 to TRBJ2-7; D remains ambiguous. V was trimmed by 4 bases and J by 4 bases, leaving 14 bases between them. Germline V gene data show CDR1 as SEHNR and CDR2 as FQNEAQ (reference sequence). The CDR3 consists of 14 residues. The CDR3 protein is CASSSQQTQYEQYF. The CDR3 DNA sequence: TGTGCCAGCAGCTCCCAGCAGACCCAATACGAGCAGTACTTC.

The chain carries TRBV10-3 and TRBJ2-1; D may correspond to TRBD1 or TRBD2 (5 bases each). Per the germline V gene, CDR1 is ENHRY and CDR2 is SYGVKD. With 8 bases removed from V and 2 bases from J, the gap between germline ends came to 25 bases. This CDR3 comprises 18 residues. The CDR3 DNA sequence: TGTGCCATCGACGATTCAGATACCGGGACGTCCCCCTACAATGAGCAGTTCTTC. Its translation is CAIDDSDTGTSPYNEQFF.

The chain employs TRBV11-2 and TRBJ2-7; D may be TRBD1 (6 bases). V was shortened by 5 bases and J by 1 base, with 9 bases between the two germline ends. The CDR3 extends over 13 amino acids. Germline V gene data show CDR1 as SGHAT and CDR2 as FQNNGV. The CDR3 spells CASSIGQSYEQYF. CDR3 coding DNA: TGTGCCAGCAGCATCGGACAGTCCTACGAGCAGTACTTC.

The chain employs TRBV9 and TRBJ2-1; 8 bases map to TRBD2. In germline, CDR1 is SGDLS, CDR2 YYNGEE. This CDR3 contains 14 residues. The ends lost 4 bases at V and 7 bases at J; junction bases unmatched: 7. CDR3 region: CASSSSGGSNEQFF. The CDR3 DNA follows: TGTGCCAGCAGCTCATCGGGGGGGTCTAATGAGCAGTTCTTC.

CDR3 loop: CAWSVRSNEQFF. Here the CDR3 DNA reads TGTGCCTGGAGTGTACGCTCCAATGAGCAGTTCTTC. The chain couples TRBV30 to TRBJ2-1; no definite D call. The V end was cut by 0 bases, the J end by 6 bases, with 6 bases between. The CDR3 is 12 residues long. CDR1 is GTSNPN and CDR2 is SVGIG in the germline V gene (reference sequence). Together with reference TRBV30 and TRBJ2-1, the CDR3 gives the full variable domain: SQTIHQWPATLVQPVGSPLSLECTVEGTSNPNLYWYRQAAGRGLQLLFYSVGIGQISSEVPQNLSASRPQDRQFILSSKKLLLSDSGFYLCAWSVRSNEQFFGPGTRLTVL.

In the case of this clone: The junction differs from germline at one of its ends, possibly a read error. The chain couples TRBV7-7 to TRBJ2-5; D may correspond to TRBD1 or TRBD2 (5 bases each). CDR3 length equals 15 residues. Germline-derived CDR1 and CDR2 are SSHAT and FNYEAQ (reference sequence). CDR3 sequence (DNA): TGTGCTAGCAGCCTAACGCCCGGGACCGGGGAGACCCAGTACTTC. It yields the protein CASSLTPGTGETQYF.

The J gene is TRBJ2-3, the V gene TRBV28; either TRBD1 or TRBD2 may fit D (5 bases each). The V gene's germline CDR1 is MDHEN and CDR2 SYDVKM. V was shortened by 3 bases and J by 0 bases, with 10 bases between the two germline ends. The CDR3 is 15 residues long. CDR3 in amino acids: CASSFEGLSTDTQYF. In nucleotides, the CDR3 is TGTGCCAGCAGTTTTGAGGGGTTAAGCACAGATACGCAGTATTTT.

This chain joins TRBV13 and TRBJ2-2; 10 bases are shared with TRBD1. V was clipped by 8 bases and J by 5 bases; unmatched bases: 5. Germline values: CDR1 PRHDT, CDR2 FYEKMQ (reference sequence). The CDR3 covers 14 residues. DNA for the CDR3: TGTGCCAGCCGGGGACAGGGGAGGACCGGGGAGCTGTTTTTT. Its translation is CASRGQGRTGELFF.

V is TRBV28 and J is TRBJ2-1; a possible D gene is TRBD2 (6 bases). V lost 5 bases and J lost 1, with 15 bases in between. In germline, CDR1 is MDHEN, CDR2 SYDVKM. The CDR3 runs 16 residues. The CDR3 bases are TGTGCCAGCAGTCCCGTTGGGGGAGGATCCTACAATGAGCAGTTCTTC. This encodes CASSPVGGGSYNEQFF.

The rearrangement links TRBV27 to TRBJ2-3, with 10 bases that match TRBD2. The CDR3 extends over 15 amino acids. Looked up from germline, CDR1 is MNHEY and CDR2 is SMNVEV (reference sequence). V gave up 6 bases and J gave up 4 bases; unmatched junction bases: 7. The CDR3 DNA is TGTGCCAGCAGGGTGCTAGCGGGAGTAGCAGATACGCAGTATTTT. Its translation is CASRVLAGVADTQYF.